This T cell receptor (beta chain) was captured in a study of T cells after yellow fever vaccination. TCRdb reprocessed the 5' RACE reads with MiXCR, giving one entry per CDR3 protein. The repertoire holds 340,000 or so distinct CDR3 sequences, with 12% as singletons. This clonotype has only a few counts. Per germline, CDR1 MNHEY and CDR2 SVGAGI. The CDR3 sequence is 18 residues long. With 0 bases removed from V and 3 bases from J, the gap between germline ends came to 15 bases. The sample was CD4+ T cells sorted from PBMCs, taken 15 days after the yellow fever booster vaccination. V usage is TRBV6-5 and J usage is TRBJ1-6, with D unresolved. The receptor comes from a man younger than 30 who received the YFV17D yellow fever vaccine. CDR3 amino acids: CASSYSVGGPDYNSPLHF. The CDR3 nucleotides are TGTGCCAGCAGTTACTCGGTCGGAGGTCCCGACTATAATTCACCCCTCCACTTT.